This T cell receptor (beta chain) derives from a study of T-cell memory formation after mild COVID-19. Study context: The study found TCR clusters largely donor specific.

Overall study results and limits: CD4+ clones that contracted lay mainly in CM and EM; CD8+ ones lay in EMRA. From day 15 to 85, contracting clones were balanced between CD4 and CD8, whereas later expanders leaned toward CD4+.

About this clonotype itself: What it binds is not known.

TCR alpha and TCR beta cDNA libraries with sample barcodes and UMIs came from 5'RACE using constant-segment primers. TCRdb reanalysed the 5' RACE reads using MiXCR and keeps one entry per CDR3 protein. The sample shows 110,000 to 150,000 distinct CDR3 sequences, 13% to 15% of them seen only once. Trimming removed 0 bases at V and 8 bases at J, with 10 bases between. The CDR3 runs to 13 residues. Germline CDR1 and CDR2: MNHNS and SASEGT. This clonotype was obtained from an adult woman who had mild COVID-19 (a few samples of this study predate the infection). Cell type and time point are not known. Source material: PBMCs or a T cell subset sorted from them (not recorded which). The chain carries TRBV6-1 and TRBJ1-1; D may be TRBD1 (6 bases). CDR3 DNA: TGTGCCAGCAGTGAAGCAGCACAGGGAGAAGCTTTCTTT. Translating it yields CASSEAAQGEAFF.